This entry lists 24 T cell receptor beta chains sequenced from one sample in a study of shared clonotypes between healthy human individuals. Sequenced by immunoSEQ multiplex PCR; TCRdb stores in-frame clones only, minus some. Among a few hundred thousand clones listed, approximately 77% were seen once. Input material: PBMCs. The receptors originated from a woman aged 40 to 50 in good health. Some clones in this sample may be carry-over from other donors' samples.

Details on this clone: With only one base between it and a far larger clone, this is likely a read error. Other DNA sequences in the same sample also yield this CDR3. The chain combines TRBV10-3 with TRBJ2-5; 9 nucleotides line up with TRBD2. CDR3 size: 16 residues. Germline loops: CDR1 ENHRY, CDR2 SYGVKD. V gave up 10 bases and J gave up 0 bases; unmatched junction bases: 12. This chain's CDR3 is CATLDPLAGDQETQYF. CDR3 DNA sequence: TGTGCCACCCTTGATCCCTTAGCGGGAGACCAAGAGACCCAGTACTTC.

About this clone itself: One end of the junction does not line up with germline, which may come from a read error. The V gene is TRBV28, the J gene TRBJ1-3; D is undetermined. This CDR3 spans 14 amino acids. The germline V gene has CDR1 MDHEN and CDR2 SYDVKM. DNA for the CDR3: TGTGCCAGCAGTTTTCGGCCAGTTGGAACCACCATATATTTT. As protein: CASSFRPVGTTIYF.

A note on this clone: This may stem from a read error, because a much larger clone lies one nucleotide away. The chain recombines TRBV5-1 with TRBJ1-4; no reliable D call. This CDR3 contains 14 residues. Germline V lookup: CDR1 SGHRS, CDR2 YFSETQ. This CDR3 is CASSFSTSNEKPFF. CDR3 nucleotides: TGCGCCAGCAGCTTTTCAACTTCCAATGAAAAACCGTTTTTT.

The J gene is TRBJ2-3, the V gene TRBV6-5; D uncertain. The germline gives CDR1 MNHEY, CDR2 SVGAGI. The CDR3 consists of 8 residues. Trimming removed 2 bases at V and 14 bases at J, with 2 bases between. The CDR3 region has the DNA TGTGCCAGCAGTTACCCGTATTTT. Encoded protein: CASSYPYF.

CDR3 nucleotides: TGTGCCAGCAGTCTAGACAGGGGTAGCACAGATACGCAGTATTTT. Translated, it gives CASSLDRGSTDTQYF. The chain is built from TRBV2 and TRBJ2-3, with TRBD1 matching over 8 bases. The CDR3 runs 15 residues. V gave up 5 bases and J gave up 0 bases; unmatched junction bases: 4. Germline loops: CDR1 SNHLY, CDR2 FYNNEI.

The genes are TRBV18 and TRBJ2-7, with 13 bases matching TRBD2. The CDR3 has 16 residues. Trimming removed 3 bases from V and 2 bases from J; junction bases left unmatched: 4. In germline, CDR1 is KGHSH, CDR2 LQKENI. CDR3 protein: CASSPRLAGGPYEQYF. CDR3 DNA: TGTGCCAGCTCACCGAGACTAGCGGGAGGCCCCTACGAGCAGTACTTC.

The V and J genes are TRBV4-2 and TRBJ1-4, with D perhaps matching TRBD1 (5 bases). V was trimmed by 8 bases and J by 6 bases, leaving 16 bases between them. This CDR3 contains 14 residues. Germline CDR1 is LGHNA and CDR2 is YNFKEQ. DNA of the CDR3: TGTGCCAGCCTCGAAACAGGCGTAGATGAAAAACTGTTTTTT. Translating it yields CASLETGVDEKLFF.

On this clone itself: This may come from a read error, since a much larger clone is one base off. The V call is TRBV7-2, the J call TRBJ1-6; tentative D call: TRBD1 (6 bases). V was trimmed by 5 bases and J by 11 bases, leaving 10 bases between them. The V gene's germline CDR1 is SGHTA and CDR2 FQGNSA. The CDR3 runs 12 residues. CDR3 sequence (DNA): TGTGCCAGCAGCACGACAGGTCCACCCCTCCACTTT. Protein product: CASSTTGPPLHF.

This clone has only one observation. The J gene is TRBJ2-7, the V gene TRBV27; a weak D match, TRBD1 (5 bases). Trimming cost V 8 bases and J 2 bases, with 19 bases left between them. Germline lookup yields CDR1 MNHEY and CDR2 SMNVEV (reference sequence). The length of the CDR3 is 15 residues. In DNA, the CDR3 is TGTGCCAGCGCTCCCGCTTATCGACAGCCCTACGAGCAGTACTTC. This translates into CASAPAYRQPYEQYF.

V usage is TRBV28 and J usage is TRBJ2-7, with 12 bases lining up with TRBD2. After removal of 8 bases from V and 2 bases from J, the junction contained 4 bases not matched to a gene. The CDR3 has 14 amino acids. Per the germline V gene, CDR1 is MDHEN and CDR2 is SYDVKM. CDR3 sequence reads: CASLAGGRTYEQYF. The CDR3 bases are TGTGCCAGCCTAGCGGGAGGGAGGACCTACGAGCAGTACTTC.

This clone was seen many times. Other DNA sequences in the sample encode the same CDR3. V usage is TRBV19 and J usage is TRBJ2-7; 8 bases agree with TRBD1. Germline values: CDR1 LNHDA, CDR2 SQIVND (reference sequence). With V trimmed by 5 bases and J by 4 bases, 7 bases remained unmatched. The CDR3 has 14 residues. The CDR3 DNA reads as TGTGCCAGTAGTTCGACAGGGGAACTTTACGAGCAGTACTTC. Translation gives CASSSTGELYEQYF.

CDR3 nucleotides: TGTGCCAGCAGCGTAGACCGGAACACCGGGGAGCTGTTTTTT. As protein: CASSVDRNTGELFF. V usage is TRBV9 and J usage is TRBJ2-2; D is unresolved. The CDR3 loop spans 14 amino acids. Germline CDR1 and CDR2: SGDLS and YYNGEE. Trimming cost V 0 bases and J 1 base, with 4 bases left between them.

The chain employs TRBV7-8 and TRBJ1-5, with no clear D. CDR3 length: 16 residues. V gave up 2 bases and J gave up 4 bases, with 15 bases separating them. CDR1 and CDR2 from the germline V gene are SGHVS and FQNEAQ. The CDR3 DNA reads TGTGCCAGCAGCTTATCATTAGGCCCTTATAATCAGCCCCAGCATTTT. This translates into CASSLSLGPYNQPQHF.

The chain couples TRBV28 to TRBJ1-1; 11 bases match TRBD1. The germline V gene encodes CDR1 MDHEN and CDR2 SYDVKM. CDR3 length: 17 amino acids. V lost 6 bases and J lost 0; bases outside the gene matches: 9. The CDR3 region is CASSNGQGAVMNTEAFF. Written as DNA, the CDR3 is TGTGCCAGCAGCAATGGACAGGGGGCGGTTATGAACACTGAAGCTTTCTTT.

J is TRBJ1-6 and V is TRBV30, with 7 bases identical to TRBD1. Germline CDR1 reads GTSNPN; CDR2 reads SVGIG (reference sequence). This CDR3 region has 11 residues. J was trimmed by 7 bases and V by 8 bases; bases with no gene match: 2. CDR3 nucleotides: TGTGCCGTGGGACAGAATTCACCCCTCCACTTT. It codes for CAVGQNSPLHF.

The chain joins TRBV2 to TRBJ2-2; 12 nucleotides agree with TRBD2. Germline CDR1 is SNHLY and CDR2 is FYNNEI. The J segment lost 5 bases and the V segment lost 6 bases, leaving 4 bases of the junction unmatched. CDR3 length: 15 amino acids. In nucleotides, the CDR3 is TGTGCCAGCAGCCCCGGGACTAGCGGGACCGGGGAGCTGTTTTTT. It encodes CASSPGTSGTGELFF.

The chain links TRBV7-2 to TRBJ2-7; 8 bases match TRBD2. Germline V lookup: CDR1 SGHTA, CDR2 FQGNSA. The CDR3 contains 15 residues. The V and J ends lost 2 bases and 2 bases, in that order; junction bases with no gene match: 5. The CDR3 loop reads CASSLLAGGAYEQYF. For the CDR3, the DNA is TGTGCCAGCAGCTTACTAGCGGGCGGTGCCTACGAGCAGTACTTC.

In this sample, this clone turned up a few times. The chain links TRBV27 to TRBJ1-1; maybe TRBD1 (6 bases). Germline values: CDR1 MNHEY, CDR2 SMNVEV (reference sequence). Trimming pared 3 bases from V and 4 bases from J, leaving 9 bases between. This CDR3 contains 13 residues. The CDR3 reads CASSFRGRTEAFF. The CDR3 nucleotides read TGTGCCAGCAGTTTCAGGGGTCGCACTGAAGCTTTCTTT.

The chain has TRBV7-9 and TRBJ2-1; D might be TRBD2 (5 bases). The CDR3 spans 15 residues. The germline V and J ends were trimmed by 4 bases and 0 bases, with 10 bases remaining between them. Germline V CDR1 and CDR2: SEHNR, FQNEAQ (reference sequence). This CDR3 is CASSSGLSSYNEQFF. Here the CDR3 DNA reads TGTGCCAGCAGCTCCGGACTTAGCTCCTACAATGAGCAGTTCTTC.

Notes on this clone: This may stem from a read error, because a much larger clone lies one nucleotide away. V usage is TRBV30 and J usage is TRBJ2-5; D gene unclear. The better agreement between TRBJ2-7 and the DNA end casts doubt on the J call. The CDR3 is 12 residues long. CDR1 and CDR2 (germline): GTSNPN, SVGIG (reference sequence). The CDR3 DNA is TGTGCCTGGCTGCAGGACCGCTACGAGCAGTACTTC. Protein: CAWLQDRYEQYF.

A remark on this clone: A far larger clone is a single base away, which makes a read error likely. The J gene is TRBJ2-7, the V gene TRBV11-2; D gene unclear. Germline loops: CDR1 SGHAT, CDR2 FQNNGV. The CDR3 has 13 residues. Trimming pared 1 base from V and 3 bases from J, leaving 7 bases between. The CDR3 here is CASSLGNGYEQYF. The DNA of the CDR3 is TGTGCCAGCAGCTTAGGTAATGGCTACGAGCAGTACTTC.

V and J are TRBV19 and TRBJ1-5; 7 bases are a match to TRBD1. Trimming cost V 4 bases and J 9 bases; bases outside gene matches: 15. The CDR3 sequence is 16 residues long. The germline V gene has CDR1 LNHDA and CDR2 SQIVND (reference sequence). The CDR3, as DNA: TGTGCCAGTAGTAGCCTACGACAGGGACCAAGCTTGCCCCAGCATTTT. This gives the protein CASSSLRQGPSLPQHF.

The chain combines TRBV18 with TRBJ1-1; D gene uncertain. Germline V gives CDR1 KGHSH, CDR2 LQKENI. V was shortened by 3 bases and J by 1 base, with 15 bases between the two germline ends. The CDR3 consists of 16 residues. The CDR3 protein is CASSPRESAANTEAFF. The CDR3 DNA reads as TGTGCCAGCTCACCTAGAGAATCAGCCGCGAACACTGAAGCTTTCTTT.

The chain links TRBV4-2 to TRBJ2-7; D possibly corresponds to TRBD1 (6 bases). CDR1 is LGHNA and CDR2 is YNFKEQ in the germline V gene. CDR3 length equals 15 residues. Trimming stripped 3 bases from V and 2 bases from J, with 14 bases between. CDR3 bases: TGTGCCAGCAGCCAGCAGCCGGGACACCCCTACGAGCAGTACTTC. Translated, it gives CASSQQPGHPYEQYF.